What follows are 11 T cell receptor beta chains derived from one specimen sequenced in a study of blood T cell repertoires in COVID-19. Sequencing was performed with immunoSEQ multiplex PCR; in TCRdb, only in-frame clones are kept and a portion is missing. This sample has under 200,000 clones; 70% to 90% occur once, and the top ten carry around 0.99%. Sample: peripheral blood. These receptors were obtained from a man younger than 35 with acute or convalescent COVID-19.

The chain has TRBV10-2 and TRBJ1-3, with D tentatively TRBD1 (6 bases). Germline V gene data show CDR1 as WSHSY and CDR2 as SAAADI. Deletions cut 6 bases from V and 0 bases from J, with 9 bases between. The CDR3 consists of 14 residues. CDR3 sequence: CASRTGISGNTIYF. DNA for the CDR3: TGCGCCAGCAGAACAGGGATCTCTGGAAACACCATATATTTT.

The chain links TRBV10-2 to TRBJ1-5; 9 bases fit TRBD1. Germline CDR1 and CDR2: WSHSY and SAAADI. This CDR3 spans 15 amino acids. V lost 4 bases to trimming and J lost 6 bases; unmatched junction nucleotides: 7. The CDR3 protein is CASSVKQGAIQPQHF. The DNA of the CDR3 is TGCGCCAGCAGTGTAAAACAGGGGGCTATTCAGCCCCAGCATTTT.

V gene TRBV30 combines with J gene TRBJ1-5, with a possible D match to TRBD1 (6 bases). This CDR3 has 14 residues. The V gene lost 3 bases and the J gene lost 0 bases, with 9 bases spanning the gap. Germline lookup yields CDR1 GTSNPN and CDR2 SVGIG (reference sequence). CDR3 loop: CAWSKQGSNQPQHF. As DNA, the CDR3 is TGTGCCTGGAGCAAACAGGGTAGCAATCAGCCCCAGCATTTT.

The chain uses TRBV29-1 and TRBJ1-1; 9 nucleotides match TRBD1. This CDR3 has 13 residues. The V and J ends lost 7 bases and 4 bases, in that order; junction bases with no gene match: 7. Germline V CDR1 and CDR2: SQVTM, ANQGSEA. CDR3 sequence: CSAGTGGGTEAFF. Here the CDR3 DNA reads TGCAGCGCAGGTACAGGGGGCGGCACTGAAGCTTTCTTT.

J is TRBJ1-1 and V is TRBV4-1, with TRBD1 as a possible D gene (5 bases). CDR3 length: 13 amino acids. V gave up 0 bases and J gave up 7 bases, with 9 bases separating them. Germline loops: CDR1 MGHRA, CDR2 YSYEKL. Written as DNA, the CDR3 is TGCGCCAGCAGCCAAGATCAGGGCAGTGAAGCTTTCTTT. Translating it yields CASSQDQGSEAFF.

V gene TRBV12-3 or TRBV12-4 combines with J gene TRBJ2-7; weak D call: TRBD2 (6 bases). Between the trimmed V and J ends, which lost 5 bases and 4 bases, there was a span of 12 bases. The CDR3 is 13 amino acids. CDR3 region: CASSHGTQYEQYV. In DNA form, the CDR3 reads TGTGCCAGCAGTCACGGGACTCAATACGAGCAGTACGTC.

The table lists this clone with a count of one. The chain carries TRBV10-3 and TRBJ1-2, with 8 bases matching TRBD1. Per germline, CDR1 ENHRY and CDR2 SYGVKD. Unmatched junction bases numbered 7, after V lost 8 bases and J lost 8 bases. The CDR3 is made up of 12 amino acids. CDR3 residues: CAIGQGALGYTF. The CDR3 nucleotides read TGTGCCATCGGGCAGGGGGCGCTCGGCTACACCTTC.

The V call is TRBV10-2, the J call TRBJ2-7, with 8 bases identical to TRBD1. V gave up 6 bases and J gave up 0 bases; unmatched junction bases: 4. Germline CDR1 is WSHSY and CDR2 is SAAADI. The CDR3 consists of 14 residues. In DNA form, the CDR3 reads TGCGCCAGCAGGCGGGACAGGAGCTCCTACGAGCAGTACGTC. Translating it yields CASRRDRSSYEQYV.

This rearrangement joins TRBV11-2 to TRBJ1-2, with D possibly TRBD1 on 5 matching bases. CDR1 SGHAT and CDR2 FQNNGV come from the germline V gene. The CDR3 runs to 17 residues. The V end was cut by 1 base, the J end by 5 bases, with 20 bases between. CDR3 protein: CASSLAGGVGLRYGYTF. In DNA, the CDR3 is TGTGCCAGCAGCTTAGCGGGGGGTGTGGGCCTAAGATATGGCTACACCTTC.

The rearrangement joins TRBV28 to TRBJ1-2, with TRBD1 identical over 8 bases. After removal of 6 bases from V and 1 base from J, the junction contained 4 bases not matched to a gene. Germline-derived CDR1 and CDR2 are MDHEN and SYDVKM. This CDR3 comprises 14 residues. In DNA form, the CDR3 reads TGTGCCAGCAGCCAGGGGGCGAGTAACTATGGCTACACCTTC. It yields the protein CASSQGASNYGYTF.

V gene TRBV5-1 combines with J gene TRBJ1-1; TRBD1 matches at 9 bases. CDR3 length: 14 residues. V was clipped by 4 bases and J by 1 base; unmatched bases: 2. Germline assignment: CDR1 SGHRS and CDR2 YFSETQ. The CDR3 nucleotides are TGCGCCAGCAGCGAGACAGGGGGGAACACTGAAGCTTTCTTT. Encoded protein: CASSETGGNTEAFF. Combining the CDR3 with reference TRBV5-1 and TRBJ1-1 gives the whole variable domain KAGVTQTPRYLIKTRGQQVTLSCSPISGHRSVSWYQQTPGQGLQFLFEYFSETQRNKGNFPGRFSGRQFSNSRSEMNVSTLELGDSALYLCASSETGGNTEAFFGQGTRLTVV.